This TCR beta chain is from a study of blood T cell repertoires in COVID-19. Study background: Acute-phase and convalescent COVID-19 samples originated in the United States, Italy and Spain. T cells, B-cell-depleted T cells, or PBMCs supplied cDNA or gDNA.

In the authors' workflow: Using reference gene primer amplification, nucleated cell counts were estimated. Generated by immunoSEQ multiplex PCR, the TCRdb table keeps only in-frame clones and is missing some. That table supplies the V and J calls and clone size; D and trimming were determined from the DNA. The sample records 190,000 or so clones, 70% to 90% being singletons. CDR1 is SGHRS and CDR2 is YFSETQ in the germline V gene. The CDR3 sequence is 16 residues long. Trimming stripped 3 bases from V and 3 bases from J, with 17 bases between. The source material was peripheral blood. The source of this sequence is a woman aged 30 to 39 with acute or convalescent COVID-19. V is TRBV5-1 and J is TRBJ2-3, with TRBD1 as a possible D gene (6 bases). The CDR3 here is CASSSAAGVGTDTQYF. As DNA, the CDR3 is TGCGCCAGCAGCTCCGCAGCAGGGGTGGGAACAGATACGCAGTATTTT.